What follows is one T cell receptor (beta chain) and its context. Antigen unknown. This record belongs to a study of cytomegalovirus exposure and HLA in healthy donors. Study-level points and caveats: Later analysis placed DRB1 highest and HLA-C lowest in TCR association rates, which differed by HLA locus. High specificity and sensitivity for cytomegalovirus status were reported for the classifier. Later analysis suggested links between common viral pathogens and several top significant clusters.

The PCR was carried out with 60 Vbeta primers and 13 Jbeta primers. Sequenced by immunoSEQ multiplex PCR; TCRdb stores in-frame clones only, minus some. The table lists over 150,000 clones, about 75% of them singletons. Germline-derived CDR1 and CDR2 are SGHTA and FQGNSA. This CDR3 spans 16 amino acids. V gave up 3 bases and J gave up 2 bases; unmatched junction bases: 10. The source of this sequence is a man aged 18 to 29 in good health and CMV-seronegative. The gene calls are TRBV7-2 and TRBJ2-7; 7 nucleotides line up with TRBD1. Sample: PBMCs. In DNA, the CDR3 is TGTGCCAGCAGCTTTGCCCCGGGACAGCCAACCTACGAGCAGTACTTC. Protein: CASSFAPGQPTYEQYF.